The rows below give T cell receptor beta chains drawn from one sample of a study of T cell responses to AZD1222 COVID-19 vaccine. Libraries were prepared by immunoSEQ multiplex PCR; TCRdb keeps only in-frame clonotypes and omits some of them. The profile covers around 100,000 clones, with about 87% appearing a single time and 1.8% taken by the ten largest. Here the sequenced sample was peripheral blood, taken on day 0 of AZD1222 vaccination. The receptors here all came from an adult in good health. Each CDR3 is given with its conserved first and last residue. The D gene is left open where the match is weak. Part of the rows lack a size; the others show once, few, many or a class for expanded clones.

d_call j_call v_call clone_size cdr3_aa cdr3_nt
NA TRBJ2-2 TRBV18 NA CASSPSGGFTGELFF TGTGCCAGCTCACCGTCAGGAGGGTTCACCGGGGAGCTGTTTTTT
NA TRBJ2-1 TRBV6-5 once CASSWGSSYNEQFF TGTGCCAGCAGTTGGGGGAGCTCCTACAATGAGCAGTTCTTC
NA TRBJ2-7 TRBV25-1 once CASSESGYEQYF TGTGCCAGCAGCGAAAGCGGTTACGAGCAGTACTTC
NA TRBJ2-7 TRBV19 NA CASSAGRSYEQYF TGTGCCAGTAGCGCAGGGAGATCCTACGAGCAGTACTTC
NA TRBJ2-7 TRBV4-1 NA CASSHQGNYYEQYF TGCGCCAGCAGCCACCAGGGCAACTACTACGAGCAGTACTTC
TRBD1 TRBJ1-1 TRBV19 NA CASSWTGRSPTEAFF TGTGCCAGTAGCTGGACAGGGCGGAGTCCCACTGAAGCTTTCTTT
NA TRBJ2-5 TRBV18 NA CASSPQGAQETQYF TGTGCCAGCTCACCGCAGGGCGCCCAAGAGACCCAGTACTTC
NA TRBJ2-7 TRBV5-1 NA CASSLRPGASYEQYF TGCGCCAGCAGCTTGCGGCCAGGGGCTTCCTACGAGCAGTACTTC
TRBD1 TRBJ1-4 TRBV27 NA CASRVTGGDEKLFF TGTGCCAGCAGAGTGACAGGGGGCGATGAAAAACTGTTTTTT
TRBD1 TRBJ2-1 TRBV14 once CASRPTGTHEQFF TGTGCCAGCAGACCGACAGGGACCCATGAGCAGTTCTTC